Below, one T cell receptor (beta chain) is given with its context. Which antigen it targets is not known. No base quality values were provided; no much bigger clone lies one nucleotide off. The immunoSEQ Assay, a bias-controlled multiplex PCR, was used to amplify TCRbeta CDR3 regions from genomic DNA. The paper's processing steps were these. The number of nucleated cells in each sample was estimated from the amplification of reference gene primers within the assay. To quantify the absolute abundance of each unique TCRbeta CDR3 rearrangement, sequence reads were collapsed and filtered. For each sample, productive Simpson clonality was calculated by taking the square root of Simpson's diversity index across productive rearrangements. TCRdb mirrors the immuneACCESS table, restricted to in-frame sequences. Some clones are absent from its copies; in checked studies, under half trace to an unresolved V gene, and the reason for the others is unknown. That table furnishes V, J and clone size, whereas the DNA furnished D and trimming. This sample comprises 200,000 to 250,000 clones, 84% of them detected only once. 5.5% to 7.5% of the sample is in the top ten clones.

This entry belongs to a study of blood T cell repertoires in COVID-19 (dated by TCRdb to about 2020). Broadly, across the study: The collaborator samples originated in the United States, Italy and Spain and spanned the acute and convalescent phases of COVID-19. The material from the prospective study consisted of cDNA or gDNA derived from T cells, B-cell-depleted T cells, or PBMCs. Subjects who had been exposed to COVID-19, were actively infected with it, or had recovered from it provided the deeply sampled blood TCRbeta repertoires that made up the dataset. The repertoires were made available in a free public database intended to serve as a resource for research on the immune response to SARS-CoV-2. The samples were drawn from the first 160 participants of the ongoing ImmuneRACE study and from some 1,300 subjects provided by 6 global collaborators. Sample metadata almost always included a de-identified subject ID, COVID-19 status, age in years and sex. HLA class I and class II types, where available, came from metadata supplied by the sample provider rather than from assay-based typing.

In the germline V gene, CDR1 corresponds to KGHSH and CDR2 to LQKENI. Trimming accounts for 1 base at V and 5 bases at J, while the number of junction bases matched to no gene is 5. Counted from cysteine to phenylalanine, this CDR3 has 15 amino acids. Only the CDR3 portion is preserved as DNA: 45 bases, with reading frame beginning at the first base. General study outcomes and caveats: How much clinical and demographic metadata was included differed by source and by participant, and the metadata was provided uncurated.

Enrolling through a virtual design, the prospective study's participants ranged in age from roughly 18 to 95 years and lived across around 25 United States geographic areas. In the prospective study, participants were assigned to cohorts based on the clinical history participants reported in a screening survey and a study questionnaire. Recovered participants in ImmuneRACE Cohort 3 were defined by two consecutive negative NP/OP PCR tests, clearance by a healthcare professional, or resolution of symptoms. In the prospective study, mobile phlebotomists collected whole blood, serum and a nasopharyngeal or oropharyngeal swab from each participant. Over a 2-month period, participants in the prospective study had the option of providing additional blood draws and questionnaires. Before DNA extraction, blood samples from the prospective study were shipped at room temperature or frozen.

This TCR was sampled from a woman aged 40-49 years who had recovered from COVID-19. The sequencing sample was made of PBMCs or T cells enriched from blood (not recorded which). The rearranged chain carries TRBV18 and TRBJ1-1, with 9 bases aligning to TRBD1. The CDR3 loop reads CASSPQTGGETEAFF. In nucleotide form, the sequence is TGTGCCAGCTCACCACAGACAGGGGGGGAGACTGAAGCTTTCTTT.